The 10 T cell receptor beta chains reported below all come from one sample, sequenced in a study of blood T cell repertoires in COVID-19. The data were produced by immunoSEQ multiplex PCR, yet TCRdb's version contains in-frame clones alone and is incomplete. The sample has under 450,000 clones; approximately 89% are singletons. Sample: PBMCs or T cells enriched from blood (not recorded which). The receptors shown here come from a man in his thirties or forties who had recovered from COVID-19.

The gene calls are TRBV5-6 and TRBJ2-5, with a weak D call TRBD1 (5 bases). V lost 0 bases and J 4 bases, leaving 19 bases between the germline ends. This CDR3 has 17 residues. CDR1 is SGHDT and CDR2 is YYEEEE in the germline V gene. The CDR3 DNA reads TGTGCCAGCAGCTTGGGGGTTTTGCAGGGCGTGCGAGAGACCCAGTACTTC. Encoded protein: CASSLGVLQGVRETQYF.

The V gene is TRBV3-1 (or the pseudogene TRBV3-2), the J gene TRBJ1-1; 7 bases map to TRBD1. V lost 4 bases, J lost 3 bases, and 11 bases stayed unmatched. Looked up from germline, CDR1 is LGHDT and CDR2 is YNNKEL (reference sequence). The CDR3 consists of 16 residues. Written as DNA, the CDR3 is TGTGCCAGCAGCCCCCCAGGGGGGCGTCAAGACACTGAAGCTTTCTTT. This gives the protein CASSPPGGRQDTEAFF.

This rearrangement joins TRBV4-1 to TRBJ2-5; D may be TRBD2 (6 bases). This CDR3 region has 16 residues. Per the germline V gene, CDR1 is MGHRA and CDR2 is YSYEKL. The V gene lost 0 bases and the J gene lost 1 base, with 12 bases spanning the gap. For the CDR3, the DNA is TGCGCCAGCAGCCAAGATCATGGGACTCTCCAAGAGACCCAGTACTTC. Translated: CASSQDHGTLQETQYF.

This sequence joins TRBV4-3 and TRBJ2-1; tentative D call: TRBD2 (7 bases). The CDR3 runs 13 residues. V shed 0 bases and J shed 15 bases, with 15 bases lying between them. Germline loops: CDR1 LGHNA, CDR2 YSLEER. CDR3 nucleotides: TGCGCCAGCAGCCAAGATCGAGGGGGGGAGTGGTTCTTC. Translated, it gives CASSQDRGGEWFF.

The V and J genes are TRBV10-3 and TRBJ2-1; 11 bases are shared with TRBD1. The CDR3 sequence is 13 residues long. V gave up 10 bases and J gave up 9 bases; unmatched junction bases: 8. Germline CDR1 is ENHRY and CDR2 is SYGVKD. CDR3 in amino acids: CATGQGGLGEQFF. For the CDR3, the DNA is TGTGCCACGGGACAGGGGGGGCTCGGTGAGCAGTTCTTC.

On this clone: One end of the junction is discordant with germline, which a read error may explain. The gene calls are TRBV3-1 (or the pseudogene TRBV3-2) and TRBJ2-5; perhaps TRBD2 as D (5 bases). CDR1 and CDR2 (germline): LGHDT, YNNKEL (reference sequence). CDR3 size: 14 residues. The CDR3 DNA sequence: TGTGCCAGCAGCCAAGAGGCGGGTCAAGGGACCCAGTACTTC. It encodes CASSQEAGQGTQYF.

The genes are TRBV7-9 and TRBJ1-1; tentatively, D is TRBD1 (5 bases). The V end lost 3 bases, the J end lost 4 bases, and 15 bases lay between the germline ends. This CDR3 is built from 15 residues. The germline CDR1 and CDR2 sequences are SEHNR and FQNEAQ (reference sequence). Written as DNA, the CDR3 is TGTGCCAGCAGCTTTCCCAAAGGGGTTGGCACTGAAGCTTTCTTT. This gives the protein CASSFPKGVGTEAFF.

CDR3 bases: TGTGCCAGCAGCAGCGGTGCGCTGAGCTCCTACGAGCAGTACTTC. Its protein product is CASSSGALSSYEQYF. The rearrangement links TRBV28 to TRBJ2-7; D possibly corresponds to TRBD2 (5 bases). Trimming cost V 6 bases and J 0 bases, with 15 bases left between them. Per germline, CDR1 MDHEN and CDR2 SYDVKM. This CDR3 is 15 amino acids long. Drawing the rest from reference TRBV28 and TRBJ2-7, the complete variable domain is DVKVTQSSRYLVKRTGEKVFLECVQDMDHENMFWYRQDPGLGLRLIYFSYDVKMKEKGDIPEGYSVSREKKERFSLILESASTNQTSMYLCASSSGALSSYEQYFGPGTRLTVT.

V is TRBV9 and J is TRBJ2-1; D is perhaps TRBD2 (5 bases). The germline V and J ends were trimmed by 0 bases and 8 bases, with 15 bases remaining between them. Looked up from germline, CDR1 is SGDLS and CDR2 is YYNGEE. The CDR3 is made up of 15 amino acids. The DNA of the CDR3 is TGTGCCAGCAGCGTAGCTTCGGGGATGGGTGATGAGCAGTTCTTC. Translation: CASSVASGMGDEQFF.

The chain links TRBV4-1 to TRBJ1-6; D is unresolved. Trimming took off 3 bases at V and 5 bases at J, with 8 bases between the two ends. Germline V gene sequence: CDR1 MGHRA, CDR2 YSYEKL. The CDR3 is 14 residues long. CDR3 nucleotides: TGCGCCAGCAGCCACACCGGAGATAATTCACCCCTCCACTTT. It translates to CASSHTGDNSPLHF.